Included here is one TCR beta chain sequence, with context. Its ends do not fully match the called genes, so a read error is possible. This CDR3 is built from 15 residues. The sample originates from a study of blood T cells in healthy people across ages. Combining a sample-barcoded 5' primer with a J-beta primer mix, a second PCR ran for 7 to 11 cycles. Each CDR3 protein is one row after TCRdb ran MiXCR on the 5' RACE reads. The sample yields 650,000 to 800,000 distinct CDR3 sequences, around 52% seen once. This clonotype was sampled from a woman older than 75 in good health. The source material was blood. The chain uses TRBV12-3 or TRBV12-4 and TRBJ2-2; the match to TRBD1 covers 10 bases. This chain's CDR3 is CASSFGDRGVGVLFF. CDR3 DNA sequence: TGTGCCAGCAGTTTCGGGGACAGGGGCGTCGGGGTGCTGTTTTTT.